What follows are 30 T cell receptor beta chains derived from one specimen sequenced in a study of OX40 agonist ivuxolimab in advanced cancers. Here immunoSEQ multiplex PCR was the method, and the copy in TCRdb shows in-frame clones only, minus some. The top ten clones hold approximately 1.4% of a sample with 55,000 to 80,000 clones, roughly 87% of them seen once. The sample was CD4+ or CD8+ T cells sorted from blood, taken in a trial of the OX40 agonist ivuxolimab. These receptor sequences come from an adult with an advanced solid tumor such as melanoma, head and neck, liver or kidney cancer.

This chain links TRBV6-4 with TRBJ2-1; 14 nucleotides agree with TRBD2. The CDR3 runs to 15 residues. Germline loops: CDR1 MRHNA, CDR2 SNTAGT. V was pared by 6 bases and J by 10 bases, with 8 bases of the junction left unmatched. The CDR3 sequence: CASSRLAGGKEEQFF. CDR3 in DNA: TGTGCCAGCAGCAGACTAGCGGGAGGGAAGGAGGAGCAGTTCTTC.

V and J are TRBV9 and TRBJ1-2; D is unclear. Deletions cut 0 bases from V and 6 bases from J, with 6 bases between. Germline V gives CDR1 SGDLS, CDR2 YYNGEE. The CDR3 spans 12 residues. This chain's CDR3 is CASSVDRNGYTF. The CDR3 DNA is TGTGCCAGCAGCGTAGACAGAAATGGCTACACCTTC.

V and J are TRBV5-5 and TRBJ1-2; tentative D call: TRBD1 (5 bases). V was pared by 1 base and J by 4 bases, with 14 bases between. Germline assignment: CDR1 SGHKS and CDR2 YYEKEE (reference sequence). The CDR3 totals 15 residues. The CDR3 nucleotides are TGTGCCAGCAGCTTGTTCCTGTCAGGGTCCTATGGCTACACCTTC. It encodes CASSLFLSGSYGYTF.

V and J are TRBV30 and TRBJ1-4; D ambiguous. Looked up from germline, CDR1 is GTSNPN and CDR2 is SVGIG (reference sequence). The germline V and J ends were trimmed by 7 bases and 1 base, with 13 bases remaining between them. The CDR3 totals 14 residues. The CDR3 DNA is TGTGCCTTTAATGAAGATGGAACTAATGAAAAACTGTTTTTT. Translating gives CAFNEDGTNEKLFF.

The V gene is TRBV7-9, the J gene TRBJ2-3; no reliable D call. The V and J ends lost 0 bases and 2 bases respectively, with 6 bases between them. Germline lookup yields CDR1 SEHNR and CDR2 FQNEAQ (reference sequence). CDR3 length: 14 amino acids. The CDR3 here is CASSLAVTTDTQYF. Here the CDR3 DNA reads TGTGCCAGCAGCTTAGCGGTGACCACAGATACGCAGTATTTT.

The rearrangement links TRBV30 to TRBJ1-5; D gene unclear. With 0 bases removed from V and 7 bases from J, the gap between germline ends came to 13 bases. The CDR3 length is 14 residues. Germline assignment: CDR1 GTSNPN and CDR2 SVGIG (reference sequence). This CDR3 is CAWSVTGPGQPQHF. CDR3 nucleotide sequence: TGTGCCTGGAGTGTAACGGGTCCTGGGCAGCCCCAGCATTTT.

This clone occurred once. The chain has TRBV5-4 and TRBJ2-2, with TRBD1 matching over 8 bases. With V trimmed by 4 bases and J by 3 bases, 5 bases remained unmatched. CDR1 is SGHNT and CDR2 is YYREEE in the germline V gene (reference sequence). The CDR3 sequence is 15 residues long. DNA for the CDR3: TGTGCCAGCAGCCCAGGGGGCGTCTACACCGGGGAGCTGTTTTTT. The encoded protein is CASSPGGVYTGELFF.

The chain combines TRBV19 with TRBJ2-5; 10 nucleotides line up with TRBD2. Unmatched junction bases numbered 7, after V lost 5 bases and J lost 1 base. CDR1 and CDR2 (germline): LNHDA, SQIVND (reference sequence). The CDR3 is 16 amino acids. The CDR3 here is CASSDSSSGSQETQYF. CDR3 sequence (DNA): TGTGCCAGTAGTGATTCGTCTAGCGGGAGCCAAGAGACCCAGTACTTC.

This clone occurred a few times. The J gene is TRBJ1-1, the V gene TRBV7-6; no definite D call. The ends were cut back, 5 bases at V and 2 bases at J, with 9 bases in the middle. The CDR3 is 13 amino acids. Germline V gene data show CDR1 as SGHVS and CDR2 as FNYEAQ. The CDR3 DNA follows: TGTGCCAGCAGCAGCCAAGGAAACACTGAAGCTTTCTTT. Translating it yields CASSSQGNTEAFF.

This chain links TRBV2 with TRBJ2-5; 12 nucleotides align to TRBD2. This CDR3 region has 17 residues. V trimming: 4 bases; J trimming: 0 bases; junction bases outside the gene matches: 6. Germline CDR1 is SNHLY and CDR2 is FYNNEI. Here the CDR3 DNA reads TGTGCCAGCAGTGCCAACGGACTAGCGGGAAACCAAGAGACCCAGTACTTC. Its protein is CASSANGLAGNQETQYF. Using reference TRBV2 and TRBJ2-5 for the parts outside the CDR3, the full variable domain is EPEVTQTPSHQVTQMGQEVILRCVPISNHLYFYWYRQILGQKVEFLVSFYNNEISEKSEIFDDQFSVERPDGSNFTLKIRSTKLEDSAMYFCASSANGLAGNQETQYFGPGTRLLVL.

This clone was counted a single time. The chain combines TRBV30 with TRBJ1-5; D might be TRBD1 (5 bases). Per germline, CDR1 GTSNPN and CDR2 SVGIG (reference sequence). CDR3 length: 15 amino acids. V was clipped by 0 bases and J by 4 bases, with 13 bases between them. The CDR3 reads CAWSVNYGGNQPQHF. The CDR3 DNA follows: TGTGCCTGGAGTGTAAATTATGGGGGAAATCAGCCCCAGCATTTT.

This sequence joins TRBV5-4 and TRBJ1-2, with TRBD1 matching over 8 bases. CDR1 SGHNT and CDR2 YYREEE come from the germline V gene (reference sequence). V trimming: 4 bases; J trimming: 5 bases; junction bases outside the gene matches: 10. This CDR3 comprises 15 residues. CDR3 nucleotide sequence: TGTGCCAGCAGCAACACAGGGGGGGTTGATTATGGCTACACCTTC. Protein sequence: CASSNTGGVDYGYTF.

V is TRBV19 and J is TRBJ2-3; D might be TRBD2 (7 bases). This CDR3 is 15 amino acids long. V was clipped by 7 bases and J by 0 bases, with 14 bases between them. Germline V CDR1 and CDR2: LNHDA, SQIVND (reference sequence). The CDR3 DNA reads as TGTGCCAGTACCGAAAGGGGGGGGAGCACAGATACGCAGTATTTT. Residues: CASTERGGSTDTQYF.

The table lists this clone with a count of one. The chain uses TRBV7-8 and TRBJ2-1, with 8 bases identical to TRBD2. There are 14 residues in the CDR3. V lost 2 bases, J lost 7 bases, and 4 bases stayed unmatched. Per germline, CDR1 SGHVS and CDR2 FQNEAQ. CDR3: CASSLRGGLNEQFF. DNA of the CDR3: TGTGCCAGCAGCTTACGGGGGGGCTTAAATGAGCAGTTCTTC.

The chain has TRBV11-2 and TRBJ2-2; D possibly corresponds to TRBD2 (7 bases). Germline V lookup: CDR1 SGHAT, CDR2 FQNNGV. The ends were cut back, 2 bases at V and 4 bases at J, with 14 bases in the middle. This CDR3 has 16 amino acids. CDR3 nucleotides: TGTGCCAGCAGCTTACTACGGGGGGCGGGCACCGGGGAGCTGTTTTTT. Translating gives CASSLLRGAGTGELFF.

The V gene is TRBV9, the J gene TRBJ2-1; no reliable D call. V shed 1 base and J shed 8 bases, with 13 bases lying between them. The CDR3 is 14 amino acids. CDR1 and CDR2 (germline): SGDLS, YYNGEE. The CDR3 DNA follows: TGTGCCAGCAGCGTAAGGCCCCTCGACTATGAGCAGTTCTTC. This sequence encodes CASSVRPLDYEQFF.

The genes are TRBV19 and TRBJ1-5, with a possible D match to TRBD1 (6 bases). CDR3 length equals 14 residues. Germline V lookup: CDR1 LNHDA, CDR2 SQIVND (reference sequence). V lost 3 bases and J 7 bases, leaving 13 bases between the germline ends. The DNA of the CDR3 is TGTGCCAGTAGTATTAGGGGGACTGGGCAGCCCCAGCATTTT. Its protein product is CASSIRGTGQPQHF.

The chain joins TRBV7-6 to TRBJ2-5, with D tentatively TRBD1 (5 bases). Per germline, CDR1 SGHVS and CDR2 FNYEAQ. The CDR3 is made up of 15 amino acids. V lost 3 bases, J lost 0 bases, and 11 bases lay in between. The CDR3 DNA reads TGTGCCAGCAGCTTGTTTAACAGGTACCAAGAGACCCAGTACTTC. Amino acid sequence: CASSLFNRYQETQYF.

The chain combines TRBV30 with TRBJ2-1, with D maybe TRBD2 (7 bases). The germline V gene encodes CDR1 GTSNPN and CDR2 SVGIG (reference sequence). The CDR3 length is 11 residues. Trimming took off 4 bases at V and 12 bases at J, with 13 bases between the two ends. CDR3 residues: CAWKGGGWQFF. CDR3 bases: TGTGCCTGGAAAGGGGGGGGGTGGCAGTTCTTC.

The V and J genes are TRBV19 and TRBJ1-2; D possibly corresponds to TRBD1 (6 bases). Per the germline V gene, CDR1 is LNHDA and CDR2 is SQIVND (reference sequence). The CDR3 sequence is 17 residues long. The V gene lost 1 base and the J gene lost 0 bases, with 15 bases spanning the gap. CDR3 nucleotide sequence: TGTGCCAGTAGTATAGGCCGGGGGCGCGGGGCTAACTATGGCTACACCTTC. It specifies CASSIGRGRGANYGYTF.

This clone has just one count. The chain has TRBV11-3 and TRBJ1-2; the D gene is possibly TRBD1 (5 bases). The V gene lost 5 bases and the J gene lost 4 bases, with 8 bases spanning the gap. Looked up from germline, CDR1 is SGHNT and CDR2 is YENEEA. The CDR3 runs to 12 residues. For the CDR3, the DNA is TGTGCCAGCAGCAATGACAGCTATGGCTACACCTTC. Translated, it gives CASSNDSYGYTF.

The chain joins TRBV10-3 to TRBJ1-3; no definite D call. There are 15 residues in the CDR3. V shed 0 bases and J shed 0 bases, with 6 bases lying between them. Germline assignment: CDR1 ENHRY and CDR2 SYGVKD. The CDR3 bases are TGTGCCATCAGTGAGTCGGCAACCTCTGGAAACACCATATATTTT. Residues: CAISESATSGNTIYF.

The chain joins TRBV5-1 to TRBJ2-2; D may match TRBD1 or TRBD2 (5 bases each). Germline CDR1 SGHRS, CDR2 YFSETQ. Trimming cost V 4 bases and J 1 base, with 14 bases left between them. The CDR3 contains 16 residues. CDR3 DNA: TGCGCCAGCAGCCGGGACGGCTTACTGAACACCGGGGAGCTGTTTTTT. Translating gives CASSRDGLLNTGELFF.

V gene TRBV9 combines with J gene TRBJ2-7; 8 positions agree with TRBD1. The CDR3 sequence is 19 residues long. CDR1 SGDLS and CDR2 YYNGEE come from the germline V gene. J was trimmed by 0 bases and V by 0 bases; bases with no gene match: 14. The CDR3 nucleotides read TGTGCCAGCAGCGTAGATCGAACAGGGGGACTCCCTTCCTCCTACGAGCAGTACTTC. Amino acids: CASSVDRTGGLPSSYEQYF.

V usage is TRBV5-3 and J usage is TRBJ1-5, with unresolved D. TRBV5-3 counts as an open reading frame of uncertain function. This CDR3 spans 14 amino acids. The V and J ends lost 4 bases and 5 bases respectively, with 13 bases between them. The CDR3 bases are TGTGCCAGAAGCATTGTACGGGGTTATCAGCCCCAGCATTTT. It yields the protein CARSIVRGYQPQHF.

The chain recombines TRBV2 with TRBJ1-4; D gene uncertain. Trimming shortened V by 7 bases and J by 5 bases, and 17 bases separated the two germline ends. Germline values: CDR1 SNHLY, CDR2 FYNNEI. The CDR3 is 15 residues long. CDR3 in amino acids: CASTTLEARNEKLFF. The CDR3 DNA reads as TGTGCCAGCACCACCCTGGAGGCCCGAAATGAAAAACTGTTTTTT. Looking up the rest from reference TRBV2 and TRBJ1-4 gives the full variable domain: EPEVTQTPSHQVTQMGQEVILRCVPISNHLYFYWYRQILGQKVEFLVSFYNNEISEKSEIFDDQFSVERPDGSNFTLKIRSTKLEDSAMYFCASTTLEARNEKLFFGSGTQLSVL.

The J gene is TRBJ1-2, the V gene TRBV4-1; maybe TRBD1 (6 bases). Germline-derived CDR1 and CDR2 are MGHRA and YSYEKL. CDR3 length: 16 residues. V was shortened by 0 bases and J by 2 bases, with 13 bases between the two germline ends. The CDR3 DNA sequence: TGCGCCAGCAGCCAAGATCCGGGGGGGCTCAACTATGGCTACACCTTC. Encoded protein: CASSQDPGGLNYGYTF.

The chain couples TRBV5-6 to TRBJ1-3, with no clear D. The CDR3 runs to 13 residues. With 2 bases removed from V and 3 bases from J, the gap between germline ends came to 6 bases. Germline-derived CDR1 and CDR2 are SGHDT and YYEEEE. CDR3 in DNA: TGTGCCAGCAGCTTTGACAATGGAAACACCATATATTTT. It yields the protein CASSFDNGNTIYF. The full variable domain, completed using reference TRBV5-6 and TRBJ1-3, is DAGVTQSPTHLIKTRGQQVTLRCSPKSGHDTVSWYQQALGQGPQFIFQYYEEEERQRGNFPDRFSGHQFPNYSSELNVNALLLGDSALYLCASSFDNGNTIYFGEGSWLTVV.

This clone was counted a single time. The chain links TRBV14 to TRBJ2-3, with D possibly being TRBD2 (6 bases). CDR3 length: 16 residues. Germline loops: CDR1 SGHDN, CDR2 FVKESK. V lost 1 base and J lost 1, with 12 bases in between. The CDR3 protein is CASSQGAGWGTDTQYF. DNA for the CDR3: TGTGCCAGCAGCCAAGGAGCGGGTTGGGGCACAGATACGCAGTATTTT.

The CDR3 DNA reads as TGTGCCAGCAGCCCCACTCCGGACGGGAACACTGAAGCTTTCTTT. The encoded protein is CASSPTPDGNTEAFF. The V and J genes are TRBV21-1 and TRBJ1-1. TRBV21-1 is flagged as a pseudogene. This CDR3 region has 15 residues.